This TCR beta chain derives from a study of CD8 T cells in Susac syndrome. Reverse transcription of about 0.5 to 1 ug RNA was carried out with random hexamers. The TCR beta CDR3 was amplified by immunoSEQ multiplex PCR across 54 Vbeta, 13 Jbeta. A single record per CDR3 protein comes from TCRdb applying MiXCR to the immunoSEQ multiplex PCR reads. The sample holds around 170,000 distinct CDR3 sequences; about 96% are singletons and the top ten take around 0.12%. The CDR3 consists of 12 residues. V lost 7 bases and J lost 8, with 15 bases in between. Germline V gene sequence: CDR1 GTSNPN, CDR2 SVGIG (reference sequence).

The chain recombines TRBV30 with TRBJ1-5; TRBD1 might be the D (6 bases). Sequencing input: CD4+ T cells from PBMCs. The origin of this receptor is a human donor with Susac syndrome. CDR3 DNA sequence: TGTGCCTCCAGTGGGGGCGGGGAGCCCCAGCATTTT. This codes for CASSGGGEPQHF. Using reference TRBV30 and TRBJ1-5 for the parts outside the CDR3, the full variable domain is SQTIHQWPATLVQPVGSPLSLECTVEGTSNPNLYWYRQAAGRGLQLLFYSVGIGQISSEVPQNLSASRPQDRQFILSSKKLLLSDSGFYLCASSGGGEPQHFGDGTRLSIL.